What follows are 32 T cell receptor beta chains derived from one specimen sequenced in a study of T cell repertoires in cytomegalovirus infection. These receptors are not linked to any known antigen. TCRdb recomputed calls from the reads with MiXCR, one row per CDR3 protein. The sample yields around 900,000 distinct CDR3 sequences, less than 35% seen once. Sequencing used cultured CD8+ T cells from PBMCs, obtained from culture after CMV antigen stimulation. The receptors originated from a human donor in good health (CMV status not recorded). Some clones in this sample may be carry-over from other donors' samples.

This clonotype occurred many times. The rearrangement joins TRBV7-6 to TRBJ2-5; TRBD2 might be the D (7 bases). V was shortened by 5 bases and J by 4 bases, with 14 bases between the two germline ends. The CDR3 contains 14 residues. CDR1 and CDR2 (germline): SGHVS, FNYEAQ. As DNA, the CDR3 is TGTGCCAGCAGCCTAGGGGGGGGCGGAGAGACCCAGTACTTC. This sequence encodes CASSLGGGGETQYF. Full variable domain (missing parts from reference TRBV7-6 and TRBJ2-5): GAGVSQSPRYKVTKRGQDVALRCDPISGHVSLYWYRQALGQGPEFLTYFNYEAQQDKSGLPNDRFSAERPEGSISTLTIQRTEQRDSAMYRCASSLGGGGETQYFGPGTRLLVL.

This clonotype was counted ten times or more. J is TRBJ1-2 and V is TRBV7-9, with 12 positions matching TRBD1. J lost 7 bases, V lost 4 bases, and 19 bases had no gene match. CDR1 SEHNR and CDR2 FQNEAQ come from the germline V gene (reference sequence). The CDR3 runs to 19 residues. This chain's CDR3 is CASSSARPGQGAGRGGYTF. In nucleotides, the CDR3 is TGTGCCAGCAGCTCCGCCCGCCCGGGACAGGGGGCGGGAAGGGGTGGCTACACCTTC. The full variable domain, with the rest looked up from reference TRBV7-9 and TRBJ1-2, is DTGVSQNPRHKITKRGQNVTFRCDPISEHNRLYWYRQTLGQGPEFLTYFQNEAQLEKSRLLSDRFSAERPKGSFSTLEIQRTEQGDSAMYLCASSSARPGQGAGRGGYTFGSGTRLTVV.

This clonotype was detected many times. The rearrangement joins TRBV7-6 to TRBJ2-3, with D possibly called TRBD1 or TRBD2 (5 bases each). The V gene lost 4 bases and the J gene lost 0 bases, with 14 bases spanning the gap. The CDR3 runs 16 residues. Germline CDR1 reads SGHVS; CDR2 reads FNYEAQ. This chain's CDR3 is CASSSGAGGSTDTQYF. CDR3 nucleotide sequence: TGTGCCAGCAGCTCCGGGGCGGGCGGCAGCACAGATACGCAGTATTTT.

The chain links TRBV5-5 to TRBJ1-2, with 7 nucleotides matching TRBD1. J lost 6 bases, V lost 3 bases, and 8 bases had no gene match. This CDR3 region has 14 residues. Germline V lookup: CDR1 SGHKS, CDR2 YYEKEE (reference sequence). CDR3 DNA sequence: TGTGCCAGCAGCTCGGAGACAGGGAGGAATGGCTACACCTTC. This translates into CASSSETGRNGYTF.

The CDR3: CASSLLTGGDTEAFF. CDR3 DNA: TGTGCCAGCAGCCTTTTGACAGGGGGGGACACTGAAGCTTTCTTT. The chain joins TRBV7-9 to TRBJ1-1; TRBD1 matches 9 bases. This CDR3 spans 15 amino acids. Trimming cost V 5 bases and J 3 bases; bases outside gene matches: 7. Looked up from germline, CDR1 is SEHNR and CDR2 is FQNEAQ (reference sequence). The whole variable domain, remainder taken from reference TRBV7-9 and TRBJ1-1, is DTGVSQNPRHKITKRGQNVTFRCDPISEHNRLYWYRQTLGQGPEFLTYFQNEAQLEKSRLLSDRFSAERPKGSFSTLEIQRTEQGDSAMYLCASSLLTGGDTEAFFGQGTRLTVV.

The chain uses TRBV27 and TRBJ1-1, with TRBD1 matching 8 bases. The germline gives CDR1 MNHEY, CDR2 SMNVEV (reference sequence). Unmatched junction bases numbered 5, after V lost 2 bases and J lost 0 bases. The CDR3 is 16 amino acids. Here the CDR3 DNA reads TGTGCCAGCAGTTTAACACACAGGGGGATGAACACTGAAGCTTTCTTT. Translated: CASSLTHRGMNTEAFF.

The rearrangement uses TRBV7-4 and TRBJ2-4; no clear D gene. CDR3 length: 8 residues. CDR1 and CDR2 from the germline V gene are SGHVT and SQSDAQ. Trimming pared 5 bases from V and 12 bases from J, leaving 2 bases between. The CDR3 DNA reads TGTGCCAGCAGCGATCAGTACTTC. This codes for CASSDQYF.

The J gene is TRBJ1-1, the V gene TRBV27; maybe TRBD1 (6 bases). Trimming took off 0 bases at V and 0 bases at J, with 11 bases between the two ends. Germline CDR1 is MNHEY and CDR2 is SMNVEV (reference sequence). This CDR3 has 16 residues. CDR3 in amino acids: CASSLSVDRLNTEAFF. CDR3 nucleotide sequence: TGTGCCAGCAGTTTATCGGTCGACAGGCTGAACACTGAAGCTTTCTTT.

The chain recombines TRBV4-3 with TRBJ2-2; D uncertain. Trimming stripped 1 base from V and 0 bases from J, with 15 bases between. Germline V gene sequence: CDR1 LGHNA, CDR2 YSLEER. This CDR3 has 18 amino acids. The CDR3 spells CASSQAYVVSSNTGELFF. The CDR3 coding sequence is TGCGCCAGCAGCCAAGCCTACGTTGTCTCCTCGAACACCGGGGAGCTGTTTTTT.

CDR3 sequence (DNA): TGTGCCATTATGAGGGCCGACAAGGGCGGGGAGCTGTTTTTT. Translation: CAIMRADKGGELFF. This chain uses TRBV10-3 with TRBJ2-2, with D tentatively TRBD2 (5 bases). The CDR3 extends over 14 amino acids. V lost 9 bases and J 7 bases, leaving 18 bases between the germline ends. Germline lookup yields CDR1 ENHRY and CDR2 SYGVKD.

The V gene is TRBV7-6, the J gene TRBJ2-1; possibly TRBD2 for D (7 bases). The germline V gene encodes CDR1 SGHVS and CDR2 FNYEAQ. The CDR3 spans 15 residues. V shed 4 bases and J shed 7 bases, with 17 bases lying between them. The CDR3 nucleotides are TGTGCCAGCAGCTCCCTGGGGGGGGGCGGAAATGAGCAGTTCTTC. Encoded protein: CASSSLGGGGNEQFF.

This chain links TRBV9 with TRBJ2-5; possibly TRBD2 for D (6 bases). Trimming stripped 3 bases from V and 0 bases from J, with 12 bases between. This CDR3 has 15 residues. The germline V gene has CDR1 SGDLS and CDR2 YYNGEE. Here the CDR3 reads CASSGAGAHQETQYF. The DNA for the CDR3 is TGTGCCAGCAGCGGAGCGGGTGCGCACCAAGAGACCCAGTACTTC.

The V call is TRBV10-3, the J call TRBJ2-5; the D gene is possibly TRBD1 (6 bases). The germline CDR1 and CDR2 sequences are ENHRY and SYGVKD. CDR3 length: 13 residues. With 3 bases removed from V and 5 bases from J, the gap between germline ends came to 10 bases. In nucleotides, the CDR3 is TGTGCCATCAGTGATAATAGGGGGGAGACCCAGTACTTC. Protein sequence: CAISDNRGETQYF.

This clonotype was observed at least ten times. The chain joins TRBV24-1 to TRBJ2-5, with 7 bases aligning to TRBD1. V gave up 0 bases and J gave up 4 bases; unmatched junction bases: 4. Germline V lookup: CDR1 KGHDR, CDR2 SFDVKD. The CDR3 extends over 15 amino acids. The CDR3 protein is CATSDLTGDVETQYF. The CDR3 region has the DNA TGTGCCACCAGTGATTTGACAGGGGACGTAGAGACCCAGTACTTC.

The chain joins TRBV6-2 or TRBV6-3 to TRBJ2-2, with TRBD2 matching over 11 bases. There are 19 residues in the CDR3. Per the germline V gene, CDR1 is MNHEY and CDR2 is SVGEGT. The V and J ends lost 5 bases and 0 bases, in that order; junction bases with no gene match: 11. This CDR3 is CASSPLAGAPAPNTGELFF. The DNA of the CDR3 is TGTGCCAGCAGTCCACTAGCGGGGGCCCCCGCGCCGAACACCGGGGAGCTGTTTTTT.

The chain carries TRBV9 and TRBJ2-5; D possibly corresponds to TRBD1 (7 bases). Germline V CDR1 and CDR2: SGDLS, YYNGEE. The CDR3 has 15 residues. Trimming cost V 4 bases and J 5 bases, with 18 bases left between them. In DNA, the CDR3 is TGTGCCAGCAGCAACGGGGGACAGCGGGTGGAGACCCAGTACTTC. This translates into CASSNGGQRVETQYF.

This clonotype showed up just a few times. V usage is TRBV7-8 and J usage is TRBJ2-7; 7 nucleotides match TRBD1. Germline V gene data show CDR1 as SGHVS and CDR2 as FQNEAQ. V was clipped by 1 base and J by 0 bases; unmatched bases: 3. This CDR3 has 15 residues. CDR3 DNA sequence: TGTGCCAGCAGCTTAGTGAGGACAGGCTCCTACGAGCAGTACGTC. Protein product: CASSLVRTGSYEQYV.

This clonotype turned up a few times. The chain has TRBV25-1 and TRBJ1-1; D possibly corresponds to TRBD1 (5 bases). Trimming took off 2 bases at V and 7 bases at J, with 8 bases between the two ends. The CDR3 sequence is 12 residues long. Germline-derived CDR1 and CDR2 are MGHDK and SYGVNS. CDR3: CASSEGGGEAFF. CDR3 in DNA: TGTGCCAGCAGTGAAGGGGGGGGTGAAGCTTTCTTT. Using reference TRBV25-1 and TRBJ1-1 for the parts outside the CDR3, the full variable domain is EADIYQTPRYLVIGTGKKITLECSQTMGHDKMYWYQQDPGMELHLIHYSYGVNSTEKGDLSSESTVSRIRTEHFPLTLESARPSHTSQYLCASSEGGGEAFFGQGTRLTVV.

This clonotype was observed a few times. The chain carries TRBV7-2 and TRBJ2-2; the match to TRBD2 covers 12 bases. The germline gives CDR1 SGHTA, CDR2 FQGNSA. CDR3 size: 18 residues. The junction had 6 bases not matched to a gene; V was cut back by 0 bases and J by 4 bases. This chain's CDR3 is CASSLAGLAGGSTGELFF. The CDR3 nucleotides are TGTGCCAGCAGCTTAGCTGGCCTAGCGGGGGGGAGCACCGGGGAGCTGTTTTTT.

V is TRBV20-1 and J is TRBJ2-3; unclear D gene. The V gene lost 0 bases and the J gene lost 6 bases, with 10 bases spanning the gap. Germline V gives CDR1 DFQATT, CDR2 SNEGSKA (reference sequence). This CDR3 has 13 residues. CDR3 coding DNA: TGCAGTGCTAGAGATTTGAAAGAGGATACGCAGTATTTT. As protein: CSARDLKEDTQYF.

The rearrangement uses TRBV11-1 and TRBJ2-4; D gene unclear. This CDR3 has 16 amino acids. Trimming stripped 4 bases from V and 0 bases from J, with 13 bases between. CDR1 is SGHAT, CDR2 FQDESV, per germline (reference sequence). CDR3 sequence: CASSSLFSKAKNIQYF. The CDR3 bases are TGTGCCAGCAGCTCCCTCTTTTCGAAAGCCAAAAACATTCAGTACTTC.

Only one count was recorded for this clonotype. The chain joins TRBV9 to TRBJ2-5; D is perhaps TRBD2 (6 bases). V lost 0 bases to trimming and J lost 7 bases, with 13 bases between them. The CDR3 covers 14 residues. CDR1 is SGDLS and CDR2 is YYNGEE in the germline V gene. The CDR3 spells CASSVGDGGGTQYF. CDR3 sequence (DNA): TGTGCCAGCAGCGTAGGTGACGGGGGAGGGACCCAGTACTTC. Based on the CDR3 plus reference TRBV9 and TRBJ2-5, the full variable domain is DSGVTQTPKHLITATGQRVTLRCSPRSGDLSVYWYQQSLDQGLQFLIQYYNGEERAKGNILERFSAQQFPDLHSELNLSSLELGDSALYFCASSVGDGGGTQYFGPGTRLLVL.

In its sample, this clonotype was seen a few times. CDR3 amino acids: CASSESRFSYNEQFF. CDR3 DNA: TGTGCCAGCAGTGAATCGCGGTTCTCCTACAATGAGCAGTTCTTC. V and J are TRBV2 and TRBJ2-1; D is uncertain. V was trimmed by 2 bases and J by 0 bases, leaving 8 bases between them. Germline V gives CDR1 SNHLY, CDR2 FYNNEI. CDR3 length: 15 amino acids. Looking up the rest from reference TRBV2 and TRBJ2-1 gives the full variable domain: EPEVTQTPSHQVTQMGQEVILRCVPISNHLYFYWYRQILGQKVEFLVSFYNNEISEKSEIFDDQFSVERPDGSNFTLKIRSTKLEDSAMYFCASSESRFSYNEQFFGPGTRLTVL.

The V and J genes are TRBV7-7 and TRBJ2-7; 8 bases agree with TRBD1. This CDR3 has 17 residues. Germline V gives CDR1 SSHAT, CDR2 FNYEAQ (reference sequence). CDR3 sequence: CASSLGRQGRSSYEQYV. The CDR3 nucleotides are TGTGCTAGCAGCTTAGGACGACAGGGGAGAAGCTCCTACGAGCAGTACGTC.

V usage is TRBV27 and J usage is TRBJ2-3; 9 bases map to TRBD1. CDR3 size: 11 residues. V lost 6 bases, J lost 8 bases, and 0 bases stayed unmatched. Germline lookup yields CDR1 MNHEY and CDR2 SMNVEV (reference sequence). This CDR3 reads CASRTGGTQYF. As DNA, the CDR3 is TGTGCCAGCAGGACAGGGGGTACGCAGTATTTT.

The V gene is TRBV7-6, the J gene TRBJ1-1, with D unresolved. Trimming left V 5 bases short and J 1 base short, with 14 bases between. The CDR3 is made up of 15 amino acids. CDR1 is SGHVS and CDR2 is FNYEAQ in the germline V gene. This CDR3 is CASSPPEGWNTEAFF. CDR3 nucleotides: TGTGCCAGCAGCCCGCCGGAAGGGTGGAACACTGAAGCTTTCTTT. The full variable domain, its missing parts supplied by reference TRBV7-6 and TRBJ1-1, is GAGVSQSPRYKVTKRGQDVALRCDPISGHVSLYWYRQALGQGPEFLTYFNYEAQQDKSGLPNDRFSAERPEGSISTLTIQRTEQRDSAMYRCASSPPEGWNTEAFFGQGTRLTVV.

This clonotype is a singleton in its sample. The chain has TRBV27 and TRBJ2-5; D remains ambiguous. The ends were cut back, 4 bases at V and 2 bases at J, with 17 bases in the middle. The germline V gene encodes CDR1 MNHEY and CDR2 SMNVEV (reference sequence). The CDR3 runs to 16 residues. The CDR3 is CASSSYLSGEQETQYF. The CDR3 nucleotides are TGTGCCAGCAGTTCCTACCTTAGTGGGGAACAAGAGACCCAGTACTTC.

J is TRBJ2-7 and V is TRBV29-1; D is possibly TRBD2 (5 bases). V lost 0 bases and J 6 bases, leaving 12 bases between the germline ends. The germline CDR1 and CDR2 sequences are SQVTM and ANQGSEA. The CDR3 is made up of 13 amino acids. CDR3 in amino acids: CSVEELGVAEQYF. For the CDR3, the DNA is TGCAGCGTTGAAGAACTGGGAGTCGCCGAGCAGTACTTC.

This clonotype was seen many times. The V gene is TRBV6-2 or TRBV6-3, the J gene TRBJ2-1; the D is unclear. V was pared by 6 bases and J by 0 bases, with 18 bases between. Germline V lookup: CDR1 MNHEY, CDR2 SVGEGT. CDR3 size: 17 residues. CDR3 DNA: TGTGCCAGCAGCTTTGTTCTCGAGTTGAGCTCCTACAATGAGCAGTTCTTC. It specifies CASSFVLELSSYNEQFF.

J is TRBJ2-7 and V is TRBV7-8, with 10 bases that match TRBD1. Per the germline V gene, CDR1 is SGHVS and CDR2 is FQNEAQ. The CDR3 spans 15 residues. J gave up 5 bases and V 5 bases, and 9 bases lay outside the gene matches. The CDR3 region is CASSLTGTGVHEQYF. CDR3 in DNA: TGTGCCAGCAGCCTCACCGGGACAGGGGTTCACGAGCAGTACTTC.

The CDR3 protein is CAISDGRGMNTEAFF. The CDR3 DNA follows: TGTGCCATCAGTGACGGTAGAGGGATGAACACTGAAGCTTTCTTT. The gene calls are TRBV10-3 and TRBJ1-1; D not resolved. This CDR3 has 15 residues. Germline CDR1 is ENHRY and CDR2 is SYGVKD. Trimming cost V 3 bases and J 0 bases, with 11 bases left between them.

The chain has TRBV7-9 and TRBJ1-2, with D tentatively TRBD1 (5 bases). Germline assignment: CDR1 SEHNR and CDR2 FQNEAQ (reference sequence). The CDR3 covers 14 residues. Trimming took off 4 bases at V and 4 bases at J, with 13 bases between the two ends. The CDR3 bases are TGTGCCAGCAGCTCAGGCAGGGTCTTCTATGGCTACACCTTC. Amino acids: CASSSGRVFYGYTF.